Described below is a single T cell receptor (beta chain) sequence and its context. Its target antigen remains unknown. No base-level quality is on record; no much larger clone is a single base apart. Set within a cohort of healthcare workers in London, UK, this nested case-control study involved weekly PCR testing of nasopharyngeal swabs along with blood sampling. Healthcare workers were recruited between 23 and 31 March 2020, during the week of the UK lockdown, and were followed weekly for up to roughly 16 weeks. V is shortened by 7 bases, J by 3 bases, and the region joining them spans 15 bases. The CDR3, from cysteine to phenylalanine, totals 14 residues. The CDR3 DNA has 42 bases and is translated from base 1. Sequences MNHEY (CDR1) and SVGAGI (CDR2) are obtained from the germline V gene. This sample stems from a study of early T cells in non-severe SARS-CoV-2 infection (dated by TCRdb to the early 2020s). Regarding the complete study: Because TCR sequencing relied on bulk RNA taken from unsorted whole blood, pairing of alpha and beta chains was not possible.

Library prep was done by 5' RACE. Sequencing instrument: NextSeq 500. The TCR library protocol attached unique molecular identifiers to individual cDNA molecules to correct for sequencing error and PCR bias. Both TCR alpha and beta chains were sequenced, and tight co-correlation was observed between alpha and beta sequence abundances in each sample. In the authors' own workflow: Decombinator V4 was used to annotate TCR sequences for V gene, J gene and CDR3. Expanded TCRs were defined as changing significantly between any two time points under a Poisson model with p below 0.0001. TCR abundances were normalised to the total number of TCRs sequenced per sample and were expressed as counts per million. TRAV1-2 paired with TRAJ12, TRAJ20 or TRAJ33 defined MAIT TCRs, while TRAV10 paired with TRAJ18 defined iNKT TCRs. VDJdb, accessed 1 November 2021, was searched for CMV, EBV and SARS-CoV-2 annotated TCRs, with TCRs annotated for multiple antigens excluded. The public reads were reprocessed in TCRdb via fastp at Q25 and MiXCR, keeping in-frame beta chains. Rows merge per CDR3 protein into single entries with the most common DNA and genes. TCRdb's processing, not the study's, gives the V and J calls here. The sample includes tens of thousands of distinct CDR3 sequences, with around 6.1% observed a single time. About a fifth of the sample comes from the top ten.

Findings and caveats that apply to the study as a whole: Matching against VDJdb was skewed toward anti-spike CD8 responses, likely underestimated virus-specific expansions, and missed private and CD4 specificities.

The rearrangement joined TRBV6-5 to TRBJ1-1, with no confidently assigned D gene. The receptor was isolated from an adult who was a healthcare worker with PCR-confirmed SARS-CoV-2 infection or an uninfected control (not recorded which). The input for sequencing was whole blood, taken at baseline. The nucleotides are TGTGCCAGCAAAGAGCCCCAGAGGCACACTGAAGCTTTCTTT. This gives the protein CASKEPQRHTEAFF.